This T cell receptor beta chain was retrieved from a study of control samples from healthy donors and cancer patients. The CDR3 length is 14 residues. Trimming removed 4 bases from V and 1 base from J, with 10 bases in between. Germline CDR1 and CDR2: SNHLY and FYNNEI. Some clones are missing from TCRdb's copy, which holds only in-frame ones; the method was immunoSEQ multiplex PCR. In the table there are roughly 58,000 clones, roughly 86% of which are singletons. The sequencing input was PBMCs. This sequence originates from a woman aged 55-69 years with lung cancer. The V gene is TRBV2, the J gene TRBJ1-1; D call uncertain. DNA for the CDR3: TGTGCCAGCAGTGGCCGGGCCTCGAACACTGAAGCTTTCTTT. This encodes CASSGRASNTEAFF.